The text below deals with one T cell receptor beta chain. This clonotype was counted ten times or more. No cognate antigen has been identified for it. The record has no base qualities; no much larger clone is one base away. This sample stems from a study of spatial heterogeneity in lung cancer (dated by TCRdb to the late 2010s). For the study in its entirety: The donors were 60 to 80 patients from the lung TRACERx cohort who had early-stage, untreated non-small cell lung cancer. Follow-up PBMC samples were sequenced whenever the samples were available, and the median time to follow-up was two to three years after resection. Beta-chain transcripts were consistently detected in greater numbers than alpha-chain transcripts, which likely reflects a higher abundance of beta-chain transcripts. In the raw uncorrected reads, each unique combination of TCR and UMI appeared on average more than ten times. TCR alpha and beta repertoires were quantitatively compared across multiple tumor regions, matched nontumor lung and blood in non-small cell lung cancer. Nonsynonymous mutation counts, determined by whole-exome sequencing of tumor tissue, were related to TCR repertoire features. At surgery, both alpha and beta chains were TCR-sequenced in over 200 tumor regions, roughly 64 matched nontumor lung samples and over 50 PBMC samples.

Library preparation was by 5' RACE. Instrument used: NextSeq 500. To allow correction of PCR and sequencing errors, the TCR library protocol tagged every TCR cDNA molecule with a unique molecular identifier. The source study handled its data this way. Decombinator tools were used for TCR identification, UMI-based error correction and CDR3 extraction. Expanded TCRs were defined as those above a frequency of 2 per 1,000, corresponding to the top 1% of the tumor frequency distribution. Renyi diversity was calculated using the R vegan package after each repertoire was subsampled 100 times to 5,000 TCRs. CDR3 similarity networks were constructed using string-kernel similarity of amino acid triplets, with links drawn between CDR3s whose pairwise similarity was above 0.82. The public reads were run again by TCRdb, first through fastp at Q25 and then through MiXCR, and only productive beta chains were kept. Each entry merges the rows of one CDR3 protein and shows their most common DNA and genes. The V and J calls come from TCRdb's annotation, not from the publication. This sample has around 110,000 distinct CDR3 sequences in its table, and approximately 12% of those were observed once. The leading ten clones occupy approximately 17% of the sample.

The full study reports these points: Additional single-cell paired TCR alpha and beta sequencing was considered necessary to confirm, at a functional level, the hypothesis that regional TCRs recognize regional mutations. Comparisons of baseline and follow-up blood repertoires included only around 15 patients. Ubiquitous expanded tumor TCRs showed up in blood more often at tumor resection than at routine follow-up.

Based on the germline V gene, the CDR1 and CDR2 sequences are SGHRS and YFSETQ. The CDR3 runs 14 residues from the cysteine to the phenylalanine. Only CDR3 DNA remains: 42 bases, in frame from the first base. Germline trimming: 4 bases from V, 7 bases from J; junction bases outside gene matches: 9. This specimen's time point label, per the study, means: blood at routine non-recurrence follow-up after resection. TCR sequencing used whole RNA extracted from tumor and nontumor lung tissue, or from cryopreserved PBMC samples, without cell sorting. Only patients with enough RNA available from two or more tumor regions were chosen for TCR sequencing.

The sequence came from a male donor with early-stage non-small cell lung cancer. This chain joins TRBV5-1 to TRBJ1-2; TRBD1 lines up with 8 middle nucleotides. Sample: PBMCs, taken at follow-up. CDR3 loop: CASSPGQGFGGYTF. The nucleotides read TGCGCCAGCAGCCCCGGACAGGGATTCGGTGGCTACACCTTC.